This is a list of T cell receptor beta chains from one sample in a study of post-analysis software for immune sequencing data. TCRdb reanalysed the PCR reads using MiXCR and keeps one entry per CDR3 protein. The sample records about 560,000 distinct CDR3 sequences, around 47% being singletons. Sequenced material: blood. The origin of the receptors is a girl between 5 and 17 years old with multiple sclerosis. The CDR3 runs from the conserved cysteine through the conserved F or W. Fields, in order: D gene, V gene, clone size, J gene, CDR3 DNA, CDR3 protein. The D gene is left open where the match is weak. Some rows mark clone size as missing; the rest say once, few, many or name a class of expanded clone.

d_call: NA
v_call: TRBV12-3/TRBV12-4
clone_size: NA
j_call: TRBJ2-7
cdr3_nt: TGTGCCAGCACCCTACGTGGGGGTGCTTACGAGCAGTACTTC
cdr3_aa: CASTLRGGAYEQYF

d_call: TRBD1
v_call: TRBV7-9
clone_size: few
j_call: TRBJ1-2
cdr3_nt: TGTGCCAGCAGCTTACCGACGGGGACAGGGTCGGACTATGGCTACACCTTC
cdr3_aa: CASSLPTGTGSDYGYTF

d_call: NA
v_call: TRBV28
clone_size: NA
j_call: TRBJ1-4
cdr3_nt: TGTGCCAGCAGTTCCTTCTACGACACTGCAACTAATGAAAAACTGTTTTTT
cdr3_aa: CASSSFYDTATNEKLFF

d_call: TRBD2
v_call: TRBV2
clone_size: few
j_call: TRBJ2-3
cdr3_nt: TGTGCCAGCAGTGCGGAAAGCGGGAGAACAGATACGCAGTATTTT
cdr3_aa: CASSAESGRTDTQYF

d_call: NA
v_call: TRBV7-9
clone_size: NA
j_call: TRBJ2-7
cdr3_nt: TGTGCCAGCAGCTTCTCGGGCGGGACACACTACGAGCAGTACTTC
cdr3_aa: CASSFSGGTHYEQYF

d_call: NA
v_call: TRBV11-2
clone_size: NA
j_call: TRBJ2-7
cdr3_nt: TGTGCCAGCAGCTTAATCAGAAACGAGCAGTACTTC
cdr3_aa: CASSLIRNEQYF

d_call: TRBD1
v_call: TRBV27
clone_size: few
j_call: TRBJ2-7
cdr3_nt: TGTGCCAGCAGGACAGGGGATTCAAGAGTGTCCTACGAGCAGTACTTC
cdr3_aa: CASRTGDSRVSYEQYF

d_call: NA
v_call: TRBV5-5
clone_size: NA
j_call: TRBJ2-3
cdr3_nt: TGTGCCAGCAGCTGGCGCGTCGATACGCAGTATTTT
cdr3_aa: CASSWRVDTQYF

d_call: NA
v_call: TRBV12-3/TRBV12-4
clone_size: NA
j_call: TRBJ1-1
cdr3_nt: TGTGCCAGCAGTCTCCATCAGGGTGGTTACACTGAAGCTTTCTTT
cdr3_aa: CASSLHQGGYTEAFF

d_call: NA
v_call: TRBV12-5
clone_size: NA
j_call: TRBJ2-2
cdr3_nt: TGTGCTGGTGGTTTAGGACAGTTGAACACCGGGGAGCTGTTTTTT
cdr3_aa: CAGGLGQLNTGELFF

d_call: NA
v_call: TRBV10-3
clone_size: few
j_call: TRBJ2-7
cdr3_nt: TGTGCCATCAGTGTCGGGGTCGGGTACGAGCAGTACTTC
cdr3_aa: CAISVGVGYEQYF

d_call: NA
v_call: TRBV5-1
clone_size: NA
j_call: TRBJ2-7
cdr3_nt: TGCGCCAGCAGCTCCCGACAGGGAGGAAGCTACGAGCAGTACTTC
cdr3_aa: CASSSRQGGSYEQYF

d_call: NA
v_call: TRBV20-1
clone_size: once
j_call: TRBJ2-3
cdr3_nt: TGCAGTGCTAGAGATCGAAAGCGATCTAGCACAGATACGCAGTATTTT
cdr3_aa: CSARDRKRSSTDTQYF

d_call: NA
v_call: TRBV20-1
clone_size: NA
j_call: TRBJ1-1
cdr3_nt: TGCAGTGCTAGGCCTAGGGGGAACACTGAAGCTTTCTTT
cdr3_aa: CSARPRGNTEAFF

d_call: NA
v_call: TRBV24-1
clone_size: NA
j_call: TRBJ2-3
cdr3_nt: TGTGCCGCCAGTCACACTACTTCCGGGACTTACAGCACAGATACGCAGTATTTT
cdr3_aa: CAASHTTSGTYSTDTQYF

d_call: NA
v_call: TRBV7-9
clone_size: few
j_call: TRBJ2-4
cdr3_nt: TGTGCCAGCAGCTTAAGTGGACAGAAGGAAAACATTCAGTACTTC
cdr3_aa: CASSLSGQKENIQYF